The 10 T cell receptor beta chains below come from one sample, sequenced in a study of blood T cell repertoires in COVID-19. Here immunoSEQ multiplex PCR was the method, and the copy in TCRdb shows in-frame clones only, minus some. The data contain about 310,000 clones, 90% of them seen just once; the ten biggest clones take up 0.8% to 1.3%. The specimen sequenced was peripheral blood. Source of these receptors: a woman in her thirties or forties with COVID-19, enrolled during active disease.

The gene calls are TRBV28 and TRBJ2-3, with D maybe TRBD2 (7 bases). The CDR3 spans 15 residues. From germline, CDR1 is MDHEN and CDR2 SYDVKM. V gave up 5 bases and J gave up 1 base, with 13 bases separating them. As DNA, the CDR3 is TGTGCCAGCAGTCCCGGGGGGCCCCGCACAGATACGCAGTATTTT. This gives the protein CASSPGGPRTDTQYF.

The genes are TRBV7-2 and TRBJ2-5; D is ambiguous. Germline V gene data show CDR1 as SGHTA and CDR2 as FQGNSA. The V end was cut by 1 base, the J end by 4 bases, with 13 bases between. This CDR3 is built from 15 residues. The DNA for the CDR3 is TGTGCCAGCAGCTTAGTGTGGGCCCTGAGAGAGACCCAGTACTTC. This encodes CASSLVWALRETQYF.

The V and J genes are TRBV7-9 and TRBJ2-1; 7 bases align to TRBD2. The ends lost 1 base at V and 8 bases at J; junction bases unmatched: 11. This CDR3 spans 16 amino acids. CDR1 is SEHNR and CDR2 is FQNEAQ in the germline V gene (reference sequence). CDR3 region: CASSLGALDSGYEQFF. CDR3 DNA: TGTGCCAGCAGCTTAGGAGCCCTGGATAGCGGGTATGAGCAGTTCTTC.

The CDR3 DNA reads TGTGCCAGCGGTCCAACGGGACAACCCCACGAGCAGTACTTC. Amino acids: CASGPTGQPHEQYF. V usage is TRBV9 and J usage is TRBJ2-7; tentative D call: TRBD1 (6 bases). Germline-derived CDR1 and CDR2 are SGDLS and YYNGEE. Trimming left V 7 bases short and J 5 bases short, with 19 bases between. The CDR3 extends over 14 amino acids.

As to this clone: Other DNA sequences in the same sample also yield this CDR3. The CDR3 is CASSLAGSDTQYF. CDR3 in DNA: TGCGCCAGCAGCTTGGCGGGTTCAGATACGCAGTATTTT. The V and J genes are TRBV5-1 and TRBJ2-3; D is unresolved. Per the germline V gene, CDR1 is SGHRS and CDR2 is YFSETQ. Trimming took off 0 bases at V and 4 bases at J, with 6 bases between the two ends. CDR3 length: 13 amino acids.

This chain joins TRBV5-1 and TRBJ2-1; 7 nucleotides match TRBD2. CDR1 and CDR2 (germline): SGHRS, YFSETQ. CDR3 size: 17 residues. V lost 0 bases, J lost 0 bases, and 6 bases stayed unmatched. CDR3 in amino acids: CASSLAGGGSSYNEQFF. CDR3 sequence (DNA): TGCGCCAGCAGCTTGGCGGGGGGAGGAAGCTCCTACAATGAGCAGTTCTTC. Full variable domain (outside the CDR3, taken from reference TRBV5-1 and TRBJ2-1): KAGVTQTPRYLIKTRGQQVTLSCSPISGHRSVSWYQQTPGQGLQFLFEYFSETQRNKGNFPGRFSGRQFSNSRSEMNVSTLELGDSALYLCASSLAGGGSSYNEQFFGPGTRLTVL.

The V call is TRBV24-1, the J call TRBJ2-2; TRBD1 matches 10 bases. The length of the CDR3 is 15 residues. The germline V gene has CDR1 KGHDR and CDR2 SFDVKD. Losses at the gene ends were 3 bases for V and 8 bases for J; bases not matched to a gene: 5. This CDR3 is CATSDGDRGPGELFF. CDR3 nucleotides: TGTGCCACCAGTGATGGGGACAGGGGTCCTGGGGAGCTGTTTTTT.

The gene calls are TRBV29-1 and TRBJ1-1; TRBD1 aligns across 8 bases. The germline V gene encodes CDR1 SQVTM and CDR2 ANQGSEA. Trimming took 5 bases from V and 5 from J; bases not matched to a gene: 4. This CDR3 has 12 residues. The DNA for the CDR3 is TGCAGCGTTTACAGGGGGAGAACTGAAGCTTTCTTT. Encoded protein: CSVYRGRTEAFF.

V gene TRBV10-2 combines with J gene TRBJ2-3; the match to TRBD2 covers 12 bases. The V segment lost 0 bases and the J segment 4 bases; nucleotides outside the gene matches: 5. The CDR3 contains 17 residues. The germline gives CDR1 WSHSY, CDR2 SAAADI. This CDR3 reads CASSESLAGGPADTQYF. CDR3 bases: TGCGCCAGCAGTGAGTCTCTAGCGGGGGGGCCGGCAGATACGCAGTATTTT.

The rearrangement links TRBV5-1 to TRBJ1-2; D is perhaps TRBD1 (6 bases). The CDR3 contains 14 residues. Germline V gene data show CDR1 as SGHRS and CDR2 as YFSETQ. Trimming took 3 bases from V and 0 from J, leaving 9 bases between them. CDR3 DNA: TGCGCCAGCAGCTACGACAGGCCTAACTATGGCTACACCTTC. This sequence encodes CASSYDRPNYGYTF.